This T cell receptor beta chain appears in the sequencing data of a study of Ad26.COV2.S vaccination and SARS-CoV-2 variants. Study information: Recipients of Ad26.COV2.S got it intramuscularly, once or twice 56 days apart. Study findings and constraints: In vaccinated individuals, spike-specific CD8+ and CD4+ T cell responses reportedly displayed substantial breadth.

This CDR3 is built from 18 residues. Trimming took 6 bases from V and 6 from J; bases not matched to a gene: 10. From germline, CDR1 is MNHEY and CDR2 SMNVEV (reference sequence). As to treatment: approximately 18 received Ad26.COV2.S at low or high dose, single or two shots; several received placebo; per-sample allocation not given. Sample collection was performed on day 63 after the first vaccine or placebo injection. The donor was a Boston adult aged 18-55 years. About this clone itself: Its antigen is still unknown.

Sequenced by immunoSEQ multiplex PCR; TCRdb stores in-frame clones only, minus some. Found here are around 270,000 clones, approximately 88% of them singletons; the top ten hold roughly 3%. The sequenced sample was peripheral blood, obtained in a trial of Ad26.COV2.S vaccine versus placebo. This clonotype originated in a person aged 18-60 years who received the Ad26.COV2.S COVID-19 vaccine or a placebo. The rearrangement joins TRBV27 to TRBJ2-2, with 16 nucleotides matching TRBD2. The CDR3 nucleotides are TGTGCCAGCAGGAGGGGACTAGCGGGGGGGCGGAGTGCCGGGGAGCTGTTTTTT. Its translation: CASRRGLAGGRSAGELFF.